The clone carrying this TCR beta chain has at least ten counts. Its matching antigen is unknown. These data belong to a study of identical twins. From the 5' RACE reads, TCRdb called clonotypes with MiXCR, one entry per CDR3 protein. The sample lists roughly 690,000 distinct CDR3 sequences; roughly 6% were seen once. CDR3 length: 16 residues. Trimming at V came to 10 bases and at J to 3 bases, leaving 17 bases not matched to a gene. Per the germline V gene, CDR1 is ENHRY and CDR2 is SYGVKD. Study observations and caveats: Compared with unrelated sharing, twin-shared out-of-frame alpha sequences had more low-probability sequences.

The sequencing input was naive T cells sorted from blood. The chain carries TRBV10-3 and TRBJ2-7, with 8 bases identical to TRBD1. The receptor's source is a man younger than 35 in good health. CDR3: CATSQGASRRVYEQYF. In DNA form, the CDR3 reads TGTGCCACTTCTCAGGGGGCTTCACGACGGGTCTACGAGCAGTACTTC.